A selection of T cell receptor beta chains follows, all from one sample in a study of regulatory T cells in long-lasting Graves disease. Each CDR3 protein is one row after TCRdb ran MiXCR on the multiplex PCR reads. In the table there are hundreds of thousands of distinct CDR3 sequences, 14% to 15% of which are singletons. These data were likewise used in another study, on T cells in Graves' hyperthyroidism and ophthalmopathy.

The material sequenced was peripheral blood mononuclear cells (PBMCs), taken at new diagnosis, from a patient treated with antithyroid drugs. These receptors were collected from a woman aged 35 to 49 with Graves disease. CDR3s include the opening cysteine and the closing phenylalanine or tryptophan. A D gene is named only where the DNA matches it firmly. The listing skips clone size in some rows; elsewhere it reads once, few, many or a size class.

D gene	J gene	clone size	V gene	CDR3 length	CDR3 DNA	CDR3 protein
-	TRBJ1-5	many	TRBV28	14	TGTGCCAGCAGCTTAGGGGGGGGTGACCAGCCCCAGCATTTT	CASSLGGGDQPQHF
TRBD2	TRBJ2-2	-	TRBV5-1	15	TGCGCCAGCAGCCAGCGGGAGGACTACACCGGGGAGCTGTTTTTT	CASSQREDYTGELFF
-	TRBJ2-5	many	TRBV3-1	15	TGTGCCAGCAGCCTAGGGACAAACGGAGCAGAGACCCAGTACTTC	CASSLGTNGAETQYF
-	TRBJ2-2	many	TRBV11-2	13	TGTGCCAGCAGCCCCCTGATCACCGGGGAGCTGTTTTTT	CASSPLITGELFF
-	TRBJ2-3	-	TRBV6-5	18	TGTGCCAGCAGTTACTCCAACCTAGCGAGAGGGGGCACAGATACGCAGTATTTT	CASSYSNLARGGTDTQYF
TRBD1	TRBJ1-2	few	TRBV20-1	12	TGCAGTGCTAAAACAGGGGAAGGTGGCTACACCTTC	CSAKTGEGGYTF
TRBD1	TRBJ2-1	few	TRBV7-9	14	TGTGCCAGCAGCGTGGGACAGACCTACAATGAGCAGTTCTTC	CASSVGQTYNEQFF
TRBD2	TRBJ2-7	many	TRBV12-3/TRBV12-4	14	TGTGCCAGCAGACCTAGCGGGAGACCCTACGAGCAGTACTTC	CASRPSGRPYEQYF
-	TRBJ2-7	few	TRBV7-8	16	TGTGCCAGCAGCTCGGCCAGGGCCAGGAGCTCCTACGAGCAGCACTTC	CASSSARARSSYEQHF
-	TRBJ2-7	-	TRBV3-1	15	TGTGCCAGCAGCCAAGTCGGACCCAGCTCCTACGAGCAGTACTTC	CASSQVGPSSYEQYF
TRBD1	TRBJ1-1	few	TRBV30	14	TGTGCCTGGAACCCGGACAGGGGCAACACTGAAGCTTTCTTT	CAWNPDRGNTEAFF
TRBD1	TRBJ2-5	-	TRBV5-1	17	TGCGCCAGCAGCTCAAACCGCAACAGGGGCTCTCAAGAGACCCAGTACTTC	CASSSNRNRGSQETQYF
-	TRBJ1-6	many	TRBV10-3	15	TGTGCCACCGCCCCCGGGACCGGCGGGAATTCACCCCTCCACTTT	CATAPGTGGNSPLHF
-	TRBJ2-2	once	TRBV10-3	12	TGTGCCATCAGTGCGGACACCGGGGAGCTGTTTTTT	CAISADTGELFF
-	TRBJ1-2	many	TRBV20-1	15	TGCAGTGCTATCAGCGGTGGAGGGCGGGACTATGGCTACACCTTC	CSAISGGGRDYGYTF
TRBD2	TRBJ2-7	many	TRBV6-2/TRBV6-3	18	TGTGCCAGCAGTTATCCTTGGACTAGCGGGAGTGGGTCCTACGAGCAGTACTTC	CASSYPWTSGSGSYEQYF
-	TRBJ1-2	many	TRBV2	11	TGTGCCAGCAGTCAGACATATGGCTACACCTTC	CASSQTYGYTF
-	TRBJ2-6	many	TRBV7-2	18	TGTGCCAGCAGCTTAGCGTACGGTAGGGGCTCTGGGGCCAACGTCCTGACTTTC	CASSLAYGRGSGANVLTF
TRBD1	TRBJ1-1	many	TRBV2	13	TGTGCCAGCAGCCCGGACAGGGGGACTGAAGCTTTCTTT	CASSPDRGTEAFF
-	TRBJ2-1	many	TRBV11-2	12	TGTGCCAGCAGCTTAGTTTCGGATGAGCAGTTCTTC	CASSLVSDEQFF
-	TRBJ2-3	many	TRBV7-9	14	TGTGCCAGCAGCTTAACAGCCTCCACAGATACGCAGTATTTT	CASSLTASTDTQYF
TRBD1	TRBJ1-1	-	TRBV18	15	TGTGCCAGCTCACCGCGGGGACAGGGGGACACTGAAGCTTTCTTT	CASSPRGQGDTEAFF
TRBD2	TRBJ2-1	many	TRBV27	18	TGTGCCAGCAGTAGGGGGACTAGCGGGAGGGCCCTCTACAATGAGCAGTTCTTC	CASSRGTSGRALYNEQFF
TRBD2	TRBJ2-5	many	TRBV15	15	TGTGCCACCAGCAGAGGTCTAGCGGGAGAGGAGACCCAGTACTTC	CATSRGLAGEETQYF